This TCR beta chain emerged from a study of Ad26.COV2.S vaccination and SARS-CoV-2 variants. Assay: immunoSEQ multiplex PCR; the TCRdb copy retains only in-frame clones and omits some. Here the sample spans more than 400,000 clones, around 90% being singletons. The V end was cut by 0 bases, the J end by 5 bases, with 12 bases between. CDR1 and CDR2 (germline): SGHNT, YYREEE (reference sequence). The CDR3 runs 15 residues. As to treatment: 19 received Ad26.COV2.S at low or high dose, single or two shots; roughly five received placebo; per-sample allocation not given. Specimen acquisition occurred on day 63 following the initial vaccine or placebo injection.

Specimen: peripheral blood, collected in a trial of Ad26.COV2.S vaccine versus placebo. This receptor was obtained from a person between 18 and 65 years old who received the Ad26.COV2.S COVID-19 vaccine or a placebo. The chain has TRBV5-4 and TRBJ2-1; tentative D call: TRBD2 (5 bases). Here the CDR3 reads CASSLGEGQDNEQFF. As DNA, the CDR3 is TGTGCCAGCAGCTTGGGAGAGGGCCAGGACAATGAGCAGTTCTTC. Using reference TRBV5-4 and TRBJ2-1 for the parts outside the CDR3, the full variable domain is ETGVTQSPTHLIKTRGQQVTLRCSSQSGHNTVSWYQQALGQGPQFIFQYYREEENGRGNFPPRFSGLQFPNYSSELNVNALELDDSALYLCASSLGEGQDNEQFFGPGTRLTVL.